The 10 T cell receptor beta chains below all came from one sample that was sequenced in a study of control samples from healthy donors and cancer patients. Repertoires were generated with immunoSEQ multiplex PCR, while TCRdb's copy carries only in-frame clones and drops some. The repertoire includes about 170,000 clones, roughly 89% of them detected once, and roughly 1.6% sits in the top ten. Specimen: blood. Every receptor here comes from a woman in her 30s in good health.

This sequence joins TRBV6-2 or TRBV6-3 and TRBJ1-1, with 7 bases lining up with TRBD1. The CDR3 extends over 13 amino acids. Germline loops: CDR1 MNHEY, CDR2 SVGEGT. V lost 2 bases to trimming and J lost 5 bases; unmatched junction nucleotides: 2. CDR3 DNA sequence: TGTGCCAGCAGTTACCAGGGGGGGACTGAAGCTTTCTTT. Its translation is CASSYQGGTEAFF.

The rearrangement joins TRBV4-2 to TRBJ2-1, with TRBD2 as a possible D gene (5 bases). The germline CDR1 and CDR2 sequences are LGHNA and YNFKEQ. The CDR3 runs to 15 residues. The V gene lost 0 bases and the J gene lost 0 bases, with 6 bases spanning the gap. CDR3 sequence reads: CASSQDGGSYNEQFF. CDR3 DNA sequence: TGTGCCAGCAGCCAAGATGGAGGCTCCTACAATGAGCAGTTCTTC.

This clone showed up just once. V gene TRBV4-2 combines with J gene TRBJ2-1; 9 bases agree with TRBD2. The germline gives CDR1 LGHNA, CDR2 YNFKEQ. V dropped 1 base and J dropped 6; count of bases not matched to a gene: 4. The CDR3 covers 15 residues. The CDR3 DNA reads TGTGCCAGCAGCCAAGCTAGCGGGGCCCCCAATGAGCAGTTCTTC. Translating it yields CASSQASGAPNEQFF.

V and J are TRBV28 and TRBJ1-1, with D unclear. Trimming cost V 2 bases and J 0 bases, with 7 bases left between them. This CDR3 is 14 amino acids long. The germline CDR1 and CDR2 sequences are MDHEN and SYDVKM. The CDR3 bases are TGTGCCAGCAGTTTAGGTCAGTTGAACACTGAAGCTTTCTTT. Translation gives CASSLGQLNTEAFF.

This chain links TRBV28 with TRBJ2-7, with 8 bases aligning to TRBD2. Germline V gene sequence: CDR1 MDHEN, CDR2 SYDVKM. Trimming removed 5 bases from V and 3 bases from J; junction bases left unmatched: 0. The CDR3 consists of 12 residues. CDR3 nucleotide sequence: TGTGCCAGCAGTACTAGCGGCTACGAGCAGTACTTC. Protein sequence: CASSTSGYEQYF.

J is TRBJ2-4 and V is TRBV3-1 (or the pseudogene TRBV3-2); 9 nucleotides match TRBD2. The CDR3 sequence is 13 residues long. Germline values: CDR1 LGHDT, CDR2 YNNKEL (reference sequence). The junction had 2 bases not matched to a gene; V was cut back by 2 bases and J by 9 bases. The CDR3 reads CASSQRRGGIQYF. CDR3 bases: TGTGCCAGCAGCCAAAGGCGGGGGGGCATTCAGTACTTC.

The chain employs TRBV6-5 and TRBJ2-7; D may be TRBD1 (6 bases). This CDR3 is built from 14 residues. Trimming removed 2 bases from V and 4 bases from J, with 12 bases in between. Germline V gene data show CDR1 as MNHEY and CDR2 as SVGAGI. CDR3 in amino acids: CASSYNRDNYEQYF. DNA for the CDR3: TGTGCCAGCAGTTACAACAGGGATAATTACGAGCAGTACTTC.

J is TRBJ2-1 and V is TRBV6-4; D is undetermined. The ends were cut back, 2 bases at V and 6 bases at J, with 8 bases in the middle. CDR3 length: 13 residues. The germline gives CDR1 MRHNA, CDR2 SNTAGT. This CDR3 is CASSDRPSNEQFF. CDR3 bases: TGTGCCAGCAGTGACAGACCCTCCAATGAGCAGTTCTTC.

The V gene is TRBV12-3 or TRBV12-4, the J gene TRBJ1-4; D unresolved. The length of the CDR3 is 13 residues. The V end lost 2 bases, the J end lost 5 bases, and 6 bases lay between the germline ends. CDR3 sequence reads: CASSLIRNEKLFF. The CDR3 nucleotides are TGTGCCAGCAGTTTAATCAGGAATGAAAAACTGTTTTTT.

The V call is TRBV5-1, the J call TRBJ2-5, with TRBD2 matching over 7 bases. There are 14 residues in the CDR3. V was clipped by 3 bases and J by 1 base; unmatched bases: 3. Looked up from germline, CDR1 is SGHRS and CDR2 is YFSETQ. Written as DNA, the CDR3 is TGCGCCAGCAGCTCTGAGCGGGGCCAAGAGACCCAGTACTTC. Encoded protein: CASSSERGQETQYF. The variable domain in full, completed from reference TRBV5-1 and TRBJ2-5, reads KAGVTQTPRYLIKTRGQQVTLSCSPISGHRSVSWYQQTPGQGLQFLFEYFSETQRNKGNFPGRFSGRQFSNSRSEMNVSTLELGDSALYLCASSSERGQETQYFGPGTRLLVL.